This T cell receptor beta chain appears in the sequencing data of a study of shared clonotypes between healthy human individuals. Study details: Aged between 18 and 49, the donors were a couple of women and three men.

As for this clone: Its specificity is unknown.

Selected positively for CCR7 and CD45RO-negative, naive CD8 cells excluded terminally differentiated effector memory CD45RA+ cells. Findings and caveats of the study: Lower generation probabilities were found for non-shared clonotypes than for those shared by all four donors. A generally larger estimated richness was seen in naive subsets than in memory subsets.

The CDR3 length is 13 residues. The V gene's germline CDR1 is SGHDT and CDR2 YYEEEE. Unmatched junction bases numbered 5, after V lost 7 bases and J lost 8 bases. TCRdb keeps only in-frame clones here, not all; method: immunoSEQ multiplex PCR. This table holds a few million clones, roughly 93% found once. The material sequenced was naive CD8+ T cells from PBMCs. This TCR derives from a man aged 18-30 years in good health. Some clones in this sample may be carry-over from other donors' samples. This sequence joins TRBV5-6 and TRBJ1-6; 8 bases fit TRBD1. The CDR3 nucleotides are TGTGCCAGCGGGCAGGGGGCTTATTCACCCCTCCACTTT. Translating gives CASGQGAYSPLHF.